This T cell receptor beta chain was found in a study of T cells in Graves' hyperthyroidism and ophthalmopathy. The TCR beta CDR3 regions underwent amplification using RNA transcripts as the source. HTBI primers were used for first-round RT-PCR of the TCR CDR3. A single record per CDR3 protein comes from TCRdb applying MiXCR to the multiplex PCR reads. The sample includes 500,000 to 600,000 distinct CDR3 sequences, 40% to 50% of them seen just once. There are many counts of this clonotype. This CDR3 spans 13 amino acids. Germline-derived CDR1 and CDR2 are SGHRS and YFSETQ. Trimming removed 4 bases at V and 3 bases at J, with 11 bases between. Uncontrolled infections, other autoimmune diseases, pregnancy or lactation led to exclusion of patients.

Sequences were obtained from peripheral blood or thyroid tissue (not recorded which). The sequence was obtained from an adult woman with Graves' disease, either hyperthyroidism or ophthalmopathy (not recorded which). The chain is built from TRBV5-1 and TRBJ2-7, with a weak D call TRBD2 (6 bases). DNA for the CDR3: TGCGCCAGCAGCCGGGACTTTAACTACGAGCAGTACTTC. Encoded protein: CASSRDFNYEQYF.